Each of the 15 T cell receptor beta chains below was sequenced from the same sample in a study of blood T cell repertoires in COVID-19. The table came from immunoSEQ multiplex PCR; TCRdb's copy has only in-frame clones and leaves some out. The sample has 100,000 or so clones, roughly 89% seen once; the top ten hold approximately 19%. Sequencing was done on a sample of peripheral blood. The receptors were gathered from a human donor with acute or convalescent COVID-19. The donor label of this sample is uncertain.

The gene calls are TRBV4-1 and TRBJ2-3; D not resolved. V was pared by 1 base and J by 3 bases, with 8 bases between. This CDR3 contains 14 residues. The germline V gene has CDR1 MGHRA and CDR2 YSYEKL. DNA of the CDR3: TGCGCCAGCAGCCAAGTTGAGGAGACAGATACGCAGTATTTT. The encoded protein is CASSQVEETDTQYF.

This rearrangement joins TRBV5-6 to TRBJ2-3; 11 bases match TRBD1. The CDR3 runs to 15 residues. V gave up 4 bases and J gave up 6 bases; unmatched junction bases: 7. The germline V gene has CDR1 SGHDT and CDR2 YYEEEE. The CDR3: CASSQDRGRIDTQYF. In DNA, the CDR3 is TGTGCCAGCAGCCAGGACAGGGGGCGAATCGATACGCAGTATTTT.

The chain is built from TRBV9 and TRBJ1-1; no reliable D call. V gave up 0 bases and J gave up 0 bases, with 15 bases separating them. CDR3 length: 17 residues. From germline, CDR1 is SGDLS and CDR2 YYNGEE. CDR3 region: CASSVVSGIPMNTEAFF. The CDR3 DNA follows: TGTGCCAGCAGCGTAGTATCGGGGATCCCCATGAACACTGAAGCTTTCTTT.

V is TRBV18 and J is TRBJ2-7; 10 bases fit TRBD2. There are 15 residues in the CDR3. CDR1 and CDR2 (germline): KGHSH, LQKENI. After removal of 3 bases from V and 4 bases from J, the junction contained 6 bases not matched to a gene. The CDR3, as DNA: TGTGCCAGCTCACCCTCTAGCGGGAGTAGGTACGAGCAGTACTTC. Residues: CASSPSSGSRYEQYF.

The J gene is TRBJ1-1, the V gene TRBV4-1, with 10 nucleotides matching TRBD1. Germline V gives CDR1 MGHRA, CDR2 YSYEKL. J gave up 0 bases and V 2 bases, and 9 bases lay outside the gene matches. This CDR3 comprises 18 residues. CDR3 in amino acids: CASSQSGQGVWMNTEAFF. In nucleotides, the CDR3 is TGCGCCAGCAGCCAAAGTGGACAGGGGGTGTGGATGAACACTGAAGCTTTCTTT.

The chain combines TRBV18 with TRBJ2-4; D not resolved. Germline V CDR1 and CDR2: KGHSH, LQKENI. The CDR3 is made up of 14 amino acids. The germline V and J ends were trimmed by 6 bases and 15 bases, with 24 bases remaining between them. In nucleotides, the CDR3 is TGTGCCAGCTCCCCAAACGACAATAACGCGTGGGTGTACTTC. Its protein is CASSPNDNNAWVYF.

The chain links TRBV28 to TRBJ1-5, with TRBD1 matching 7 bases. The CDR3 length is 14 residues. Germline CDR1 is MDHEN and CDR2 is SYDVKM. V lost 4 bases, J lost 7 bases, and 7 bases stayed unmatched. As DNA, the CDR3 is TGTGCCAGCAGTTATGCAACAGGGGCGCAGCCCCAGCATTTT. Translating gives CASSYATGAQPQHF.

This rearrangement joins TRBV28 to TRBJ1-2, with 8 bases that match TRBD1. The J segment lost 5 bases and the V segment lost 3 bases, leaving 2 bases of the junction unmatched. The CDR3 spans 13 residues. Germline V gives CDR1 MDHEN, CDR2 SYDVKM. CDR3 residues: CASSFRTGYGYTF. The CDR3 DNA is TGTGCCAGCAGTTTTAGGACAGGGTATGGCTACACCTTC.

J is TRBJ2-3 and V is TRBV28; 9 bases line up with TRBD2. The J segment lost 5 bases and the V segment lost 3 bases, leaving 9 bases of the junction unmatched. The CDR3 is 16 amino acids. CDR1 MDHEN and CDR2 SYDVKM come from the germline V gene. The CDR3 here is CASSLSSGGHIDTQYF. In DNA form, the CDR3 reads TGTGCCAGCAGTTTGAGTAGCGGGGGACATATAGATACGCAGTATTTT.

This chain joins TRBV11-3 and TRBJ2-3, with TRBD2 matching 10 bases. J gave up 4 bases and V 2 bases, and 3 bases lay outside the gene matches. Looked up from germline, CDR1 is SGHNT and CDR2 is YENEEA. The CDR3 consists of 15 residues. The CDR3: CASSLSGGAPDTQYF. CDR3 sequence (DNA): TGTGCCAGCAGCTTAAGCGGGGGGGCTCCAGATACGCAGTATTTT. Complete variable domain (other parts from reference TRBV11-3 and TRBJ2-3): EAGVVQSPRYKIIEKKQPVAFWCNPISGHNTLYWYLQNLGQGPELLIRYENEEAVDDSQLPKDRFSAERLKGVDSTLKIQPAELGDSAVYLCASSLSGGAPDTQYFGPGTRLTVL.

The chain is built from TRBV7-2 and TRBJ1-1; tentatively, D is TRBD1 (6 bases). Germline lookup yields CDR1 SGHTA and CDR2 FQGNSA. V lost 9 bases to trimming and J lost 5 bases, with 25 bases between them. The CDR3 length is 16 residues. Here the CDR3 DNA reads TGTGCCAGTCGCTTTAAGCAACTAAGGGGGAGAACTGAAGCTTTCTTT. It translates to CASRFKQLRGRTEAFF.

The rearrangement joins TRBV11-1 to TRBJ1-1; 8 nucleotides line up with TRBD1. Germline V gene data show CDR1 as SGHAT and CDR2 as FQDESV (reference sequence). The J segment lost 8 bases and the V segment lost 5 bases, leaving 4 bases of the junction unmatched. There are 12 residues in the CDR3. Here the CDR3 reads CASSRPGGEAFF. CDR3 sequence (DNA): TGTGCCAGCAGCCGTCCAGGGGGCGAAGCTTTCTTT.

V usage is TRBV6-5 and J usage is TRBJ1-4, with TRBD1 matching over 7 bases. With 7 bases clipped from V and 3 bases from J, the junction kept 8 bases outside the gene matches. Looked up from germline, CDR1 is MNHEY and CDR2 is SVGAGI. This CDR3 contains 15 residues. CDR3 region: CASTGPGQPNEKLFF. The CDR3, as DNA: TGTGCCAGCACTGGACCGGGACAGCCTAATGAAAAACTGTTTTTT.

CDR3 loop: CASSEGVAGDTGELFF. CDR3 in DNA: TGTGCCAGCAGTGAAGGGGTTGCGGGAGACACCGGGGAGCTGTTTTTT. The chain recombines TRBV2 with TRBJ2-2, with 7 bases matching TRBD2. The trim removed 1 base at V and 3 bases at J, leaving 5 bases unmatched. Germline values: CDR1 SNHLY, CDR2 FYNNEI. The CDR3 covers 16 residues.

The V call is TRBV3-1 (or the pseudogene TRBV3-2), the J call TRBJ1-2; weak D call: TRBD1 (5 bases). Trimming left V 1 base short and J 3 bases short, with 12 bases between. The germline V gene has CDR1 LGHDT and CDR2 YNNKEL (reference sequence). The CDR3 contains 15 residues. The CDR3 sequence is CASSQGWGGDYGYTF. Written as DNA, the CDR3 is TGTGCCAGCAGCCAAGGGTGGGGGGGAGACTATGGCTACACCTTC.